The 25 T cell receptor beta chains given below trace back to one sample, sequenced in a study of response to subunit inactivated influenza vaccine. A single record per CDR3 protein comes from TCRdb applying MiXCR to the RT-PCR reads. In the table there are 550,000 to 800,000 distinct CDR3 sequences, less than 20% of which are singletons. Source: PBMCs from blood, taken approximately 13 days after vaccination. The receptors here all came from a man aged 45-65 years who received an inactivated influenza vaccine.

The chain couples TRBV7-2 to TRBJ2-3; 7 bases fit TRBD1. The CDR3 extends over 16 amino acids. V lost 3 bases, J lost 0 bases, and 6 bases stayed unmatched. Germline loops: CDR1 SGHTA, CDR2 FQGNSA. CDR3 sequence reads: CASSFLGQISTDTQYF. The CDR3 DNA is TGTGCCAGCAGCTTTTTGGGACAGATCAGCACAGATACGCAGTATTTT.

The chain has TRBV20-1 and TRBJ1-4, with 7 bases lining up with TRBD1. The germline V gene encodes CDR1 DFQATT and CDR2 SNEGSKA (reference sequence). Trimming removed 6 bases from V and 10 bases from J; junction bases left unmatched: 14. CDR3 length: 14 amino acids. This CDR3 is CSATPEGASGKLFF. The CDR3 bases are TGCAGTGCGACCCCAGAGGGGGCGTCTGGAAAACTGTTTTTT.

The gene calls are TRBV13 and TRBJ2-3, with D unclear. This CDR3 is built from 15 residues. In germline, CDR1 is PRHDT, CDR2 FYEKMQ (reference sequence). V lost 2 bases, J lost 1 base, and 10 bases lay in between. CDR3 protein: CASSLLEFGTDTQYF. The CDR3 DNA reads TGTGCCAGCAGCTTACTAGAGTTTGGCACAGATACGCAGTATTTT.

This clonotype was seen at least ten times. The chain combines TRBV28 with TRBJ2-5; D might be TRBD1 (5 bases). Germline CDR1 MDHEN, CDR2 SYDVKM. The V gene lost 10 bases and the J gene lost 5 bases, with 17 bases spanning the gap. This CDR3 is 13 amino acids long. CDR3 sequence (DNA): TGTGCCACTCGCACAGGCATTTGGGAGACCCAGTACTTC. Translating gives CATRTGIWETQYF.

The chain links TRBV6-1 to TRBJ2-7, with unresolved D. Germline loops: CDR1 MNHNS, CDR2 SASEGT. The CDR3 is 13 amino acids. V lost 2 bases and J 5 bases, leaving 10 bases between the germline ends. The CDR3 coding sequence is TGTGCCAGCAGTGAAACGGGCCCCCACGAGCAGTACTTC. Translated, it gives CASSETGPHEQYF.

The chain recombines TRBV15 with TRBJ2-2; the match to TRBD1 covers 9 bases. The ends lost 5 bases at V and 4 bases at J; junction bases unmatched: 5. The CDR3 totals 15 residues. Per germline, CDR1 LNHNV and CDR2 YYDKDF (reference sequence). The CDR3 spells CATSLTGGFTGELFF. The CDR3 bases are TGTGCCACCAGCTTAACAGGGGGCTTCACCGGGGAGCTGTTTTTT.

This clonotype has just a few counts. This chain links TRBV20-1 with TRBJ2-7, with D possibly matching TRBD2 (7 bases). CDR1 and CDR2 from the germline V gene are DFQATT and SNEGSKA (reference sequence). This CDR3 has 10 residues. CDR3 in amino acids: CAGASYEQYF. The CDR3 DNA is TGCGCGGGGGCCTCCTACGAGCAGTACTTC.

This clonotype was seen at least ten times. The V and J genes are TRBV5-1 and TRBJ2-3, with D perhaps matching TRBD1 (6 bases). Germline assignment: CDR1 SGHRS and CDR2 YFSETQ. V was trimmed by 0 bases and J by 1 base, leaving 15 bases between them. The CDR3 has 17 residues. DNA of the CDR3: TGCGCCAGCAGCTTGGAGCATTGGACAGAGGGCACAGATACGCAGTATTTT. It encodes CASSLEHWTEGTDTQYF.

The V call is TRBV19, the J call TRBJ2-7; 8 bases line up with TRBD1. The CDR3 totals 13 residues. Germline V CDR1 and CDR2: LNHDA, SQIVND (reference sequence). The J segment lost 6 bases and the V segment lost 6 bases, leaving 7 bases of the junction unmatched. The CDR3 bases are TGTGCCAGTAGACCCGGACAGGGCGCCGAGCAGTACTTC. This gives the protein CASRPGQGAEQYF.

This clonotype was observed a few times. This chain connects TRBV15 to TRBJ1-1; 7 nucleotides match TRBD1. The germline V gene encodes CDR1 LNHNV and CDR2 YYDKDF (reference sequence). The ends lost 3 bases at V and 1 base at J; junction bases unmatched: 14. This CDR3 contains 18 residues. CDR3 in amino acids: CATSSRGWRQGGNTEAFF. DNA of the CDR3: TGTGCCACCAGCAGCAGGGGCTGGAGACAGGGAGGGAACACTGAAGCTTTCTTT.

This chain connects TRBV6-2 or TRBV6-3 to TRBJ2-5; D gene ambiguous. The CDR3 is 14 amino acids. The germline V gene encodes CDR1 MNHEY and CDR2 SVGEGT. Trimming took off 2 bases at V and 2 bases at J, with 9 bases between the two ends. DNA for the CDR3: TGTGCCAGCAGTTACATGGCGGAACAAGAGACCCAGTACTTC. Translated, it gives CASSYMAEQETQYF.

This clonotype was found a few times. The V and J genes are TRBV6-1 and TRBJ2-2; D gene unclear. The CDR3 runs 13 residues. CDR1 and CDR2 from the germline V gene are MNHNS and SASEGT. Trimming took off 2 bases at V and 12 bases at J, with 13 bases between the two ends. The CDR3 protein is CASSEWADLKLFF. CDR3 nucleotide sequence: TGTGCCAGCAGTGAATGGGCTGACCTGAAGCTGTTTTTT.

This sequence joins TRBV11-2 and TRBJ2-7, with D maybe TRBD1 (6 bases). V was shortened by 1 base and J by 6 bases, with 13 bases between the two germline ends. This CDR3 has 14 amino acids. Germline V gives CDR1 SGHAT, CDR2 FQNNGV. The CDR3 region is CASSLVYAQGEQYF. In DNA form, the CDR3 reads TGTGCCAGCAGCTTAGTGTACGCACAGGGCGAGCAGTACTTC.

The genes are TRBV5-5 and TRBJ1-2, with 8 nucleotides matching TRBD1. Germline CDR1 SGHKS, CDR2 YYEKEE (reference sequence). V dropped 1 base and J dropped 8; count of bases not matched to a gene: 10. CDR3 size: 15 residues. The DNA of the CDR3 is TGTGCCAGCAGCTTGCTGGACAGGGAGGTCTACGGCTACACCTTC. Encoded protein: CASSLLDREVYGYTF.

V and J are TRBV20-1 and TRBJ1-2; D is uncertain. V was shortened by 1 base and J by 0 bases, with 18 bases between the two germline ends. The CDR3 covers 17 residues. Germline V lookup: CDR1 DFQATT, CDR2 SNEGSKA (reference sequence). The CDR3 region has the DNA TGCAGTGCTAGAGGAGGCCCCCGAGGAGGAGCTAACTATGGCTACACCTTC. Protein sequence: CSARGGPRGGANYGYTF.

In its sample, this clonotype was seen a few times. The J gene is TRBJ2-7, the V gene TRBV18, with D tentatively TRBD1 (5 bases). V was clipped by 1 base and J by 6 bases, with 10 bases between them. The CDR3 has 13 residues. Germline V gene data show CDR1 as KGHSH and CDR2 as LQKENI. The CDR3 DNA sequence: TGTGCCAGCTCACCACTATCAGGGCGCGAGCAGTACTTC. Encoded protein: CASSPLSGREQYF.

At least ten counts were recorded for this clonotype. The chain recombines TRBV18 with TRBJ2-1, with a weak D call TRBD1 (6 bases). CDR1 is KGHSH, CDR2 LQKENI, per germline. With 4 bases removed from V and 7 bases from J, the gap between germline ends came to 11 bases. The CDR3 extends over 13 amino acids. The CDR3 DNA reads TGTGCCAGCTCACAGGGGACACAAAATGAGCAGTTCTTC. Translating gives CASSQGTQNEQFF.

This chain's CDR3 is CASSPGGRDYGYTF. CDR3 bases: TGTGCCAGCAGCCCAGGGGGAAGGGACTATGGCTACACCTTC. The chain links TRBV7-2 to TRBJ1-2, with TRBD1 matching 7 bases. With V trimmed by 5 bases and J by 3 bases, 6 bases remained unmatched. The CDR3 covers 14 residues. Germline V gives CDR1 SGHTA, CDR2 FQGNSA.

The rearrangement uses TRBV4-3 and TRBJ1-2; 10 bases fit TRBD1. The V gene end was trimmed by 4 bases and the J gene end by 5 bases; junction bases not matched to a gene: 7. The CDR3 sequence is 15 residues long. The V gene's germline CDR1 is LGHNA and CDR2 YSLEER. The CDR3 loop is CASSPGTGDVYGYTF. CDR3 sequence (DNA): TGCGCCAGCAGCCCGGGGACAGGGGATGTTTATGGCTACACCTTC.

The J gene is TRBJ2-1, the V gene TRBV20-1, with 8 bases lining up with TRBD2. The CDR3 contains 17 residues. V dropped 4 bases and J dropped 1; count of bases not matched to a gene: 12. Germline CDR1 and CDR2: DFQATT and SNEGSKA (reference sequence). The CDR3 loop reads CSAILAGRVGSYNEQFF. CDR3 DNA: TGCAGTGCTATATTAGCGGGGCGGGTGGGATCCTACAATGAGCAGTTCTTC.

This clonotype has just a few counts. This chain uses TRBV19 with TRBJ1-2, with 10 bases fitting TRBD1. CDR1 LNHDA and CDR2 SQIVND come from the germline V gene (reference sequence). V was clipped by 3 bases and J by 6 bases; unmatched bases: 4. The CDR3 has 14 amino acids. In nucleotides, the CDR3 is TGTGCCAGTAGTATGTCCGGGACAGGGGATGGCTACACCTTC. This gives the protein CASSMSGTGDGYTF.

The CDR3 here is CASSQDRGQVESPLHF. The CDR3 DNA reads as TGTGCCAGCAGCCAAGATCGGGGACAGGTGGAGTCACCCCTCCACTTT. The rearrangement uses TRBV4-2 and TRBJ1-6, with 8 bases aligning to TRBD1. CDR3 length: 16 amino acids. CDR1 is LGHNA and CDR2 is YNFKEQ in the germline V gene. Trimming took 0 bases from V and 10 from J; bases not matched to a gene: 8.

This clonotype was counted between two and nine times. This rearrangement joins TRBV7-2 to TRBJ2-3, with D perhaps matching TRBD2 (5 bases). The ends were cut back, 1 base at V and 7 bases at J, with 12 bases in the middle. The CDR3 is 14 amino acids. Germline CDR1 and CDR2: SGHTA and FQGNSA. The CDR3 nucleotides read TGTGCCAGCAGCTTAGGAGCGGTTGTGAATACGCAGTATTTT. This codes for CASSLGAVVNTQYF.

This clonotype was counted between two and nine times. The CDR3 loop reads CATSKGLAENNEQFF. As DNA, the CDR3 is TGTGCCACCAGCAAGGGTCTAGCGGAAAACAATGAGCAGTTCTTC. This chain joins TRBV15 and TRBJ2-1; 7 bases are a match to TRBD2. After removal of 4 bases from V and 5 bases from J, the junction contained 8 bases not matched to a gene. Germline loops: CDR1 LNHNV, CDR2 YYDKDF (reference sequence). CDR3 size: 15 residues.

V is TRBV3-1 and J is TRBJ2-5, with D perhaps assigned TRBD1 or TRBD2 (6 bases each). The CDR3 is 15 residues long. Germline-derived CDR1 and CDR2 are LGHDT and YNNKEL (reference sequence). The germline V and J ends were trimmed by 3 bases and 2 bases, with 13 bases remaining between them. The CDR3: CASSQAGHLQETQYF. The CDR3 DNA reads TGTGCCAGCAGCCAGGCGGGACACTTACAAGAGACCCAGTACTTC.